This record concerns one TCR beta chain sequence. The antigen it binds to is not known. Base qualities are not at hand, and no much larger clone is one base apart. This entry is derived from a study of blood T cell repertoires in COVID-19 (dated by TCRdb to the early 2020s). Study-wide context: Samples from collaborators originated in the United States, Italy and Spain and spanned both the acute and convalescent phases of COVID-19. The material from the prospective study consisted of cDNA or gDNA derived from T cells, B-cell-depleted T cells, or PBMCs. The dataset comprised deeply sampled blood TCRbeta repertoires from subjects exposed to, actively infected with, or recovered from COVID-19. The repertoires were made available in a free public database intended to serve as a resource for research on the immune response to SARS-CoV-2. Samples were obtained from the ongoing ImmuneRACE study (first 160 participants) and from over 1,000 subjects provided by 6 global collaborators. Sample metadata almost always included a de-identified subject ID, COVID-19 status, age in years and sex. Where available, HLA class I and class II types were obtained from metadata supplied by the sample provider rather than from assay-based typing. Results the study describes overall, beyond this receptor: The amount of clinical and demographic metadata varied by source and participant and was provided uncurated.

Participants in the prospective study were enrolled through a virtual design, were aged roughly 18 to 90 years, and lived in some 24 United States geographic areas. In the prospective study, participants were assigned to cohorts based on the clinical history participants reported in a screening survey and a study questionnaire. Recovered participants in ImmuneRACE Cohort 3 were defined by two consecutive negative NP/OP PCR tests, clearance by a healthcare professional, or resolution of symptoms. In the prospective study, whole blood, serum and a nasopharyngeal or oropharyngeal swab were collected from each participant by mobile phlebotomists. Additional blood draws and questionnaires over an approximately 2-month period could optionally be provided by prospective study participants. Blood samples from the prospective study were shipped frozen or at room temperature prior to DNA extraction. The germline V gene supplies CDR1 SGHRS and CDR2 YFSETQ. Relative to germline, V is missing 0 bases and J is missing 4 bases, with 10 bases of the junction outside any gene match. The CDR3 sequence holds 17 residues, the cysteine and phenylalanine included. Left in the record is the CDR3 DNA by itself, 51 bases read in frame from the first base.

The immunoSEQ Assay, a bias-controlled multiplex PCR, was used to amplify TCRbeta CDR3 regions from genomic DNA. The original pipeline was this. Nucleated cell counts per sample were estimated from amplification of reference gene primers within the assay. To quantify the absolute abundance of each unique TCRbeta CDR3 rearrangement, sequence reads were collapsed and filtered. For each sample, productive Simpson clonality was calculated as the square root of Simpson's diversity index across productive rearrangements. TCRdb took this table from immuneACCESS and kept in-frame rearrangements with V and J called. Such tables lack part of the clones; where checked against another copy, unresolved V genes explain under half of the gap, and the rest is unexplained. The DNA gave D and trimming, while V, J and clone size come from that table. This sample comprises 200,000 to 250,000 clones, about nine tenths of them detected only once. Roughly 2.6% of the sample lies in the top ten.

Material for sequencing was PBMCs or T cells enriched from blood (not recorded which). This receptor was taken from a woman aged 30 to 39 who had recovered from COVID-19. Rearrangement joined TRBV5-1 to TRBJ2-3, and TRBD1 matches 8 of the central bases. The CDR3 corresponds to CASSLGQGSPGSDTQYF. The sequenced DNA: TGCGCCAGCAGCTTGGGACAGGGGTCTCCGGGGTCAGATACGCAGTATTTT.